The rows below give T cell receptor beta chains drawn from one sample of a study of T cells after yellow fever vaccination. In TCRdb, the 5' RACE reads were re-called with MiXCR into one record per CDR3 protein. This repertoire shows 300,000 to 350,000 distinct CDR3 sequences, over 3.5% found once; its top ten account for around 19%. Sequenced material: PBMCs, taken 15 days after the yellow fever booster vaccination. Receptor source: a man aged 18 to 30 who received the YFV17D yellow fever vaccine. The CDR3 runs from the conserved cysteine through the conserved F or W. A D gene is named only where the DNA matches it firmly. A clone size is listed for some rows: how often the clone was seen (once, few, many), or a class if it is expanded.

>.|TRBJ1-1|TRBV18|few
CASSPTSRNTEAFF
TGTGCCAGCTCACCAACCTCACGGAACACTGAAGCTTTCTTT
>.|TRBJ2-7|TRBV10-3|many
CATRDSAYEQYF
TGTGCCACCCGGGATTCCGCCTACGAGCAGTACTTC
>.|TRBJ1-1|TRBV18|few
CASSPTPSLGETEAFF
TGTGCCAGCTCACCGACCCCCAGCCTGGGGGAAACTGAAGCTTTCTTT
>.|TRBJ2-3|TRBV20-1|.
CSAGMRSTDTQYF
TGCAGTGCTGGGATGCGGAGCACAGATACGCAGTATTTT
>.|TRBJ2-7|TRBV4-1|few
CASSQLVLHEQYF
TGCGCCAGCAGCCAGCTGGTCCTCCACGAGCAGTACTTC
>TRBD2|TRBJ2-7|TRBV20-1|many
CSARPTILAGGPYEQYF
TGCAGTGCTAGGCCAACTATACTAGCGGGGGGTCCCTACGAGCAGTACTTC
>.|TRBJ2-1|TRBV29-1|many
CSAAGNYNEQFF
TGCAGCGCTGCAGGGAACTACAATGAGCAGTTCTTC
>TRBD1|TRBJ2-3|TRBV7-9|.
CASSPSDRVGDTQYF
TGTGCCAGCAGCCCCTCTGACAGGGTTGGAGATACGCAGTATTTT
>.|TRBJ1-6|TRBV5-1|few
CASSSPVGPLHF
TGCGCCAGCAGCTCCCCAGTAGGACCCCTCCACTTT
>.|TRBJ2-1|TRBV20-1|many
CSARDSAGPYNEQFF
TGCAGTGCTAGAGATTCGGCGGGGCCCTACAATGAGCAGTTCTTC
>.|TRBJ1-1|TRBV10-3|many
CAIQGPTGTEAFF
TGTGCCATCCAAGGCCCGACAGGCACTGAAGCTTTCTTT
>.|TRBJ1-2|TRBV10-3|few
CAISESLGTMYGYTF
TGTGCCATCAGTGAGTCTCTGGGGACTATGTATGGCTACACCTTC
>.|TRBJ1-1|TRBV20-1|.
CSAVKPILPGKAFF
TGCAGTGCTGTTAAGCCAATCCTCCCGGGGAAAGCTTTCTTT
>.|TRBJ2-3|TRBV6-2/TRBV6-3|.
CASSARGLGTDTQYF
TGTGCCAGCAGTGCACGGGGCTTGGGAACAGATACGCAGTATTTT
>.|TRBJ2-1|TRBV5-8|.
CASSLWSSYNEQFF
TGTGCCAGCAGCCTGTGGAGCTCCTACAATGAGCAGTTCTTC
>TRBD1|TRBJ1-1|TRBV9|few
CASSTRQGAEAFF
TGTGCCAGCAGCACCAGACAGGGGGCTGAAGCTTTCTTT
>TRBD2|TRBJ2-2|TRBV11-2|.
CASRGLAGGLTGELFF
TGTGCCAGCAGGGGACTAGCGGGGGGACTTACCGGGGAGCTGTTTTTT
>.|TRBJ1-2|TRBV5-6|.
CASSLILHGLGYTF
TGTGCCAGCAGCTTGATTCTGCATGGTCTCGGCTACACCTTC
>TRBD2|TRBJ2-5|TRBV7-2|many
CASKAGGPSETQYF
TGTGCCAGCAAGGCGGGGGGGCCGTCGGAGACCCAGTACTTC
>.|TRBJ2-7|TRBV6-5|few
CASSYRSGGSYEQYF
TGTGCCAGCAGTTACCGGTCAGGAGGATCCTACGAGCAGTACTTC
>.|TRBJ2-4|TRBV12-3/TRBV12-4|many
CASRGDSRNIQYF
TGTGCCAGTAGAGGTGACTCTCGGAACATTCAGTACTTC
>.|TRBJ2-1|TRBV5-1|few
CASSVRNPLSYNEQFF
TGCGCCAGCAGCGTCCGAAACCCCCTCTCCTACAATGAGCAGTTCTTC
>.|TRBJ1-1|TRBV3-1|few
CASSQLRDGPEAFF
TGTGCCAGCAGCCAACTAAGGGACGGACCTGAAGCTTTCTTT
>TRBD1|TRBJ2-1|TRBV6-5|many
CATATRDRGKDEQFF
TGTGCCACCGCGACCCGGGACAGGGGAAAGGATGAGCAGTTCTTC
>TRBD1|TRBJ2-5|TRBV29-1|few
CSVGQGVETQYF
TGCAGCGTTGGACAGGGCGTTGAGACCCAGTACTTC
>.|TRBJ1-1|TRBV6-5|many
CASSKQGRSTEAFF
TGTGCCAGCAGTAAACAGGGTCGGAGCACTGAAGCTTTCTTT
>.|TRBJ2-5|TRBV7-2|many
CATGGGASETQYF
TGTGCCACGGGAGGGGGCGCGAGTGAGACCCAGTACTTC
>.|TRBJ1-4|TRBV5-1|few
CASSFPEREKLFF
TGCGCCAGCAGCTTCCCGGAGCGGGAAAAACTGTTTTTT
>.|TRBJ1-1|TRBV5-1|many
CASRTKLNTEAFF
TGCGCCAGCAGGACCAAGCTGAACACTGAAGCTTTCTTT
>TRBD1|TRBJ1-1|TRBV7-2|many
CASSRAGGRTEAFF
TGTGCCAGCAGCCGCGCAGGGGGAAGGACTGAAGCTTTCTTT
>.|TRBJ2-2|TRBV29-1|few
CSVVAPNTGELFF
TGCAGCGTTGTTGCCCCGAACACCGGGGAGCTGTTTTTT